This TCR beta chain appears in the sequencing data of a study of cytomegalovirus exposure and HLA in healthy donors. Turning to the study itself: Earlier, 95 million to 130 million unique TCR beta sequences were recovered from roughly 200 million T cells by an analysis.

The CDR3 runs to 16 residues. CDR1 and CDR2 from the germline V gene are MNHEY and SMNVEV (reference sequence). V was trimmed by 7 bases and J by 1 base, leaving 19 bases between them. The study's findings and limits: A few V segments could not be told apart, such as TRBV6-2 and TRBV6-3, and were left out.

For this clone: Antigen unknown.

This PCR relied on a set of 60 Vbeta primers and 13 Jbeta primers. Libraries were prepared by immunoSEQ multiplex PCR; TCRdb keeps only in-frame clonotypes and omits some of them. This table holds 150,000 to 200,000 clones, 70% to 85% found once. The sequence was collected from a girl aged 2 to 10 in good health and CMV-seropositive. The V and J genes are TRBV27 and TRBJ2-5; D is possibly TRBD1 (9 bases). The sequenced sample was PBMCs. The DNA of the CDR3 is TGTGCCAGCACCGGGGGGGACAGGGAGACCCAAGAGACCCAGTACTTC. Protein sequence: CASTGGDRETQETQYF.